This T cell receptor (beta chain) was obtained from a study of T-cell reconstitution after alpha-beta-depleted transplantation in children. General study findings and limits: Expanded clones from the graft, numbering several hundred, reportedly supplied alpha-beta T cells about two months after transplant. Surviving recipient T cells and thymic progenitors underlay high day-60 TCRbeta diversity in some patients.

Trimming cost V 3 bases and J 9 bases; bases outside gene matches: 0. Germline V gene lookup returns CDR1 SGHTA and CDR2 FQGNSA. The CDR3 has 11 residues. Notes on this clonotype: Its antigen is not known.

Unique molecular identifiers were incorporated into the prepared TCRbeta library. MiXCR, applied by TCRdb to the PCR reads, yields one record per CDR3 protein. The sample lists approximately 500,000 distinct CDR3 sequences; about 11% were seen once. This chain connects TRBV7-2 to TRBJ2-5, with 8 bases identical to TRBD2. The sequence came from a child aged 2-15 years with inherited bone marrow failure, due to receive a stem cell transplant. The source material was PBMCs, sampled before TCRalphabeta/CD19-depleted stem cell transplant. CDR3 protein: CASSLTSAQYF. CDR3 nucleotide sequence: TGTGCCAGCAGCTTGACTAGCGCCCAGTACTTC.